These T cell receptor beta chains were read from a single sample in a study of blood T cells in healthy people across ages. TCRdb redid the calling of the 5' RACE reads with MiXCR, one entry per CDR3 protein. The table lists around 870,000 distinct CDR3 sequences, around 28% of them singletons. The specimen sequenced was blood. These TCRs come from an elderly woman in good health. CDR3s include the opening cysteine and the closing phenylalanine or tryptophan. Each record gives: clone size, J gene, D gene, V gene, CDR3 DNA, CDR3 protein. A D gene is named only where the DNA matches it firmly. A clone size is listed for some rows: how often the clone was seen (once, few, many), or a class if it is expanded.

clone size: many
J gene: TRBJ2-1
D gene: TRBD1
V gene: TRBV5-1
CDR3 DNA: TGCGCCAGCAGCGGGGACAGGGAAGACAATGAGCAGTTCTTC
CDR3 protein: CASSGDREDNEQFF

clone size: few
J gene: TRBJ2-2
D gene: TRBD2
V gene: TRBV4-3
CDR3 DNA: TGCGCCAGCAGCCCCGGGGGGGCCCCCGGGGAGCTGTTTTTT
CDR3 protein: CASSPGGAPGELFF

clone size: .
J gene: TRBJ2-5
D gene: TRBD2
V gene: TRBV11-2
CDR3 DNA: TGTGCCAGCTGTGAGGGGCTAGCGGGGGGGGAGACCCAGTACTTC
CDR3 protein: CASCEGLAGGETQYF

clone size: few
J gene: TRBJ2-1
D gene: TRBD1
V gene: TRBV19
CDR3 DNA: TGTGCCAGTAGTATATCCGAGACAGGGACCTACAATGAGCAGTTCTTC
CDR3 protein: CASSISETGTYNEQFF

clone size: many
J gene: TRBJ1-1
D gene: TRBD1
V gene: TRBV10-3
CDR3 DNA: TGTGCCATCAGTGAGCAGGGGACAGGGTTGTCTGAAGCTTTCTTT
CDR3 protein: CAISEQGTGLSEAFF

clone size: .
J gene: TRBJ2-2
D gene: TRBD2
V gene: TRBV12-3/TRBV12-4
CDR3 DNA: TGTGCCAGCAGTTTGAGGCGGGGGGTTGGGACCGGGGAGCTGTTTTTT
CDR3 protein: CASSLRRGVGTGELFF

clone size: many
J gene: TRBJ2-6
D gene: .
V gene: TRBV6-2/TRBV6-3
CDR3 DNA: TGTGCCAGCAGGCGACCCCAGGGTGACCCTCGCTCTGGGGCCAACGTCCTGACTTTC
CDR3 protein: CASRRPQGDPRSGANVLTF

clone size: many
J gene: TRBJ2-1
D gene: TRBD2
V gene: TRBV20-1
CDR3 DNA: TGCAGTGCTAGGGCACCGGGACTAGCGGGGGGCCCGGGTGAGCAGTTCTTC
CDR3 protein: CSARAPGLAGGPGEQFF

clone size: .
J gene: TRBJ2-3
D gene: TRBD2
V gene: TRBV7-2
CDR3 DNA: TGTGCCAGCAGCTTTTGGAGCGGGAGGATTAGCACAGATACGCAGTATTTT
CDR3 protein: CASSFWSGRISTDTQYF

clone size: few
J gene: TRBJ2-3
D gene: .
V gene: TRBV11-2
CDR3 DNA: TGTGCCAGCAGCTTAGCCCCACGCGGGGCGAAGGGGGATACGCAGTATTTT
CDR3 protein: CASSLAPRGAKGDTQYF

clone size: .
J gene: TRBJ2-6
D gene: .
V gene: TRBV27
CDR3 DNA: TGTGCCAGCAGTTTTCGTTGGGCTAGGGCAAAGGCCAACGTCCTGACTTTC
CDR3 protein: CASSFRWARAKANVLTF

clone size: .
J gene: TRBJ1-2
D gene: .
V gene: TRBV28
CDR3 DNA: TGTGCCAGCAGATACCGGTCAAGTTCCTATGGCTACACCTTC
CDR3 protein: CASRYRSSSYGYTF

clone size: many
J gene: TRBJ2-6
D gene: .
V gene: TRBV18
CDR3 DNA: TGTGCCAGCTCACCGGGGGGCCCCCGTTCTGGGGCCAACGTCCTGACTTTC
CDR3 protein: CASSPGGPRSGANVLTF

clone size: .
J gene: TRBJ2-3
D gene: TRBD1
V gene: TRBV7-9
CDR3 DNA: TGTGCCAGCAGCGCCCTACAGGGGCCAGATACGCAGTATTTT
CDR3 protein: CASSALQGPDTQYF

clone size: .
J gene: TRBJ2-3
D gene: TRBD2
V gene: TRBV12-3/TRBV12-4
CDR3 DNA: TGTGCCAGCAATCTAGCGGTGGGAGTAGATGCGCAGTATTTT
CDR3 protein: CASNLAVGVDAQYF

clone size: few
J gene: TRBJ1-6
D gene: .
V gene: TRBV15
CDR3 DNA: TGTGCCACCAGCAGAGATCGTGGCGGTTCACCCCTCCACTTT
CDR3 protein: CATSRDRGGSPLHF

clone size: few
J gene: TRBJ2-3
D gene: .
V gene: TRBV6-1
CDR3 DNA: TGTGCCAGCAGTATCATCGCGGATACGCAGTATTTT
CDR3 protein: CASSIIADTQYF

clone size: .
J gene: TRBJ1-1
D gene: .
V gene: TRBV6-4
CDR3 DNA: TGTGCCAGCAGCCAAGGGGGAACGAACACTGAAGCTTTCTTT
CDR3 protein: CASSQGGTNTEAFF

clone size: many
J gene: TRBJ2-5
D gene: .
V gene: TRBV12-3/TRBV12-4
CDR3 DNA: TGTGCCAGCAGTTTGAAGGGGACCCGAGAGACCCAGTACTTC
CDR3 protein: CASSLKGTRETQYF

clone size: many
J gene: TRBJ2-1
D gene: TRBD2
V gene: TRBV7-2
CDR3 DNA: TGTGCCAGCAGCCTTCGGGGGGGCCTCGGCCATGAGCAGTTCTTC
CDR3 protein: CASSLRGGLGHEQFF

clone size: many
J gene: TRBJ2-3
D gene: TRBD2
V gene: TRBV7-2
CDR3 DNA: TGTGCCAGCAGCTTACAGCCCCCCGGACTAGCGGGGGGGGAAGATACGCAGTATTTT
CDR3 protein: CASSLQPPGLAGGEDTQYF

clone size: few
J gene: TRBJ1-1
D gene: .
V gene: TRBV5-1
CDR3 DNA: TGCGCCAGCAGCTTGGTCCTGTCAGGAAACACTGAAGCTTTCTTT
CDR3 protein: CASSLVLSGNTEAFF